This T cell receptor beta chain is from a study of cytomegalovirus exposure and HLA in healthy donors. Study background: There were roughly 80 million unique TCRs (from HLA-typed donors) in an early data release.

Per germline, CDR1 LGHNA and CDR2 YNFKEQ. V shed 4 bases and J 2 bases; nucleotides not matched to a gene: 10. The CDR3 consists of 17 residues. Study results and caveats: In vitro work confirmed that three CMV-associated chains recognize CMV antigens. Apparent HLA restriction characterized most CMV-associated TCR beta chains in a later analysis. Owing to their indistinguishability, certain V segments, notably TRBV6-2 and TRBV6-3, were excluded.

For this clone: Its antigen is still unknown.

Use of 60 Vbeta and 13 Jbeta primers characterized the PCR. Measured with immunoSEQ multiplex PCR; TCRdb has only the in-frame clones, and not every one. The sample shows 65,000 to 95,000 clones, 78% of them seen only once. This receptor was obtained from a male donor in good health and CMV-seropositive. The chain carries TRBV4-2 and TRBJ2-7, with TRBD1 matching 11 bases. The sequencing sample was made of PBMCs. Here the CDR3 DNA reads TGTGCCAGCAGCCCACAAATCCCGGGACAGGGGGCCTACGAGCAGTACTTC. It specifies CASSPQIPGQGAYEQYF.